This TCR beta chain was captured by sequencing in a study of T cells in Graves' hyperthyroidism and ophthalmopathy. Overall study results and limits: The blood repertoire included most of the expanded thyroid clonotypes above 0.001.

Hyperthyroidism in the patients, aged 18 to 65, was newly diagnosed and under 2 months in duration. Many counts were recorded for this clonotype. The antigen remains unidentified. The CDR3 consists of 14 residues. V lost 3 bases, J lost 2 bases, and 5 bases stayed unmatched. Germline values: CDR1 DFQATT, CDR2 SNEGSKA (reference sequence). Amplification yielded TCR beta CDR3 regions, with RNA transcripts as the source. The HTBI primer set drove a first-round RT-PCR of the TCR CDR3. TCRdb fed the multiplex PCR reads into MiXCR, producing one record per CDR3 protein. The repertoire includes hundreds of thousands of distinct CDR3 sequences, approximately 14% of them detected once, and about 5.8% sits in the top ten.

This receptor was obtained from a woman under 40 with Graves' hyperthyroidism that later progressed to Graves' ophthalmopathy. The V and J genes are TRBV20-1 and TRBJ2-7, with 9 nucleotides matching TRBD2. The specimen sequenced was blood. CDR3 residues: CSASGTSLAYEQYF. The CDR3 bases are TGCAGTGCTAGCGGGACTAGCCTCGCCTACGAGCAGTACTTC.